The 5 T cell receptor beta chains presented below share a single source sample, sequenced in a study of T-cell reconstitution after alpha-beta-depleted transplantation in children. Unique molecular identifiers were used in preparing the TCRbeta library. TCRdb ran MiXCR on the PCR reads and lists one entry per CDR3 protein. The sample records 200,000 to 300,000 distinct CDR3 sequences, over 20% being singletons. The material sequenced was PBMCs, taken before TCRalphabeta/CD19-depleted stem cell transplant. Every receptor here comes from a girl between 2 and 10 years old with Fanconi anemia, due to receive a stem cell transplant.

J is TRBJ2-7 and V is TRBV28; D call uncertain. Germline lookup yields CDR1 MDHEN and CDR2 SYDVKM. V was trimmed by 5 bases and J by 5 bases, leaving 16 bases between them. The CDR3 runs 14 residues. Here the CDR3 reads CASSPTQDRHEQYF. The DNA for the CDR3 is TGTGCCAGCAGTCCGACCCAAGATAGACACGAGCAGTACTTC. The full variable domain, in which reference TRBV28 and TRBJ2-7 provide the parts outside the CDR3, is DVKVTQSSRYLVKRTGEKVFLECVQDMDHENMFWYRQDPGLGLRLIYFSYDVKMKEKGDIPEGYSVSREKKERFSLILESASTNQTSMYLCASSPTQDRHEQYFGPGTRLTVT.

This chain uses TRBV24-1 with TRBJ2-3; 10 nucleotides match TRBD1. V lost 1 base and J lost 2; bases outside the gene matches: 5. The CDR3 length is 17 residues. Germline V lookup: CDR1 KGHDR, CDR2 SFDVKD. CDR3 sequence reads: CATSDLKGQGPTDTQYF. The CDR3 nucleotides are TGTGCCACCAGTGATTTAAAGGGACAGGGGCCCACAGATACGCAGTATTTT.

In regard to this clonotype: The conserved phenylalanine or tryptophan is not found at the CDR3 terminus, so this likely reflects a read error. V usage is TRBV29-1 and J usage is TRBJ2-7; D perhaps matches TRBD1 (5 bases). CDR1 SQVTM and CDR2 ANQGSEA come from the germline V gene. Trimming took 7 bases from V and 0 from J, leaving 13 bases between them. This CDR3 has 13 residues. The CDR3 DNA follows: TGCAGCGCTACAGGCTTTAGCTCCTACGAGCAGTACTTA. This sequence encodes CSATGFSSYEQYL.

With respect to this clonotype: Just one base apart from a much larger clone, this may be a read error. The V and J genes are TRBV13 and TRBJ2-7; D unclear. Germline CDR1 PRHDT, CDR2 FYEKMQ (reference sequence). This CDR3 is 12 amino acids long. The chain's CDR3 is CAISLPVGEQYF. The CDR3 region has the DNA TGTGCCATCAGCTTACCGGTCGGCGAGCAGTACTTC.

The table lists this clonotype with a few counts. The J gene is TRBJ2-3, the V gene TRBV7-3; 8 nucleotides agree with TRBD2. V was pared by 5 bases and J by 1 base, with 5 bases of the junction left unmatched. The CDR3 totals 15 residues. Germline V gene data show CDR1 as SGHTA and CDR2 as FQGTGA. CDR3 nucleotide sequence: TGTGCCAGCAGCAAGAGAGCGGGAGGCACAGATACGCAGTATTTT. Amino acid sequence: CASSKRAGGTDTQYF. Variable domain in full (rest from reference TRBV7-3 and TRBJ2-3): GAGVSQTPSNKVTEKGKYVELRCDPISGHTALYWYRQSLGQGPEFLIYFQGTGAADDSGLPNDRFFAVRPEGSVSTLKIQRTERGDSAVYLCASSKRAGGTDTQYFGPGTRLTVL.